Included here is one TCR beta chain sequence, with context. The source of the sample is a study of control samples from healthy donors and cancer patients. Germline-derived CDR1 and CDR2 are SGHAT and FQNNGV. The CDR3 covers 15 residues. The V end lost 2 bases, the J end lost 2 bases, and 10 bases lay between the germline ends. Libraries were prepared by immunoSEQ multiplex PCR; TCRdb keeps only in-frame clonotypes and omits some of them. The repertoire consists of over 150,000 clones, with around 90% occurring once and the leading ten covering 1.2% to 1.5%. The chain recombines TRBV11-2 with TRBJ2-1, with D perhaps TRBD2 (6 bases). The specimen sequenced was blood. The TCR was taken from a woman aged 45-65 years in good health. DNA for the CDR3: TGTGCCAGCAGCTTAAGTGCGGGGACCTACAATGAGCAGTTCTTC. Translation: CASSLSAGTYNEQFF.